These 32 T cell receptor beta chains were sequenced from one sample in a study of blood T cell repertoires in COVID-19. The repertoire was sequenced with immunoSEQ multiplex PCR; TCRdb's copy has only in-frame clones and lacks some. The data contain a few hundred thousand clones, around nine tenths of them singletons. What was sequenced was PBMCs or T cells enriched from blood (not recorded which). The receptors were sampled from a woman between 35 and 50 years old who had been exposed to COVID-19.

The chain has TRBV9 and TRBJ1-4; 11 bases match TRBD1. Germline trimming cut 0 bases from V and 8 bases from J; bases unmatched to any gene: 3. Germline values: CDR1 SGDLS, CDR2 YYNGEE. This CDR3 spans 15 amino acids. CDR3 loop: CASSVGGDRGEKLFF. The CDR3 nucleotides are TGTGCCAGCAGCGTAGGAGGGGACAGGGGGGAAAAACTGTTTTTT.

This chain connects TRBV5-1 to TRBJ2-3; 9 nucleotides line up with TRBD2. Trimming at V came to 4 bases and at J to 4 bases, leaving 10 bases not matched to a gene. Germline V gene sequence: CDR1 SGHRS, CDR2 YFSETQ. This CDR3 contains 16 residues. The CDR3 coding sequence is TGCGCCAGCAGCCCTCGAGGAGCGGGGGGCCCAGATACGCAGTATTTT. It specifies CASSPRGAGGPDTQYF.

CDR3 DNA sequence: TGTGCCAGCAGTGGTAGTTCACCCCTCCACTTT. Translating it yields CASSGSSPLHF. V gene TRBV2 combines with J gene TRBJ1-6; D remains unclear. The V gene's germline CDR1 is SNHLY and CDR2 FYNNEI. This CDR3 has 11 amino acids. V dropped 4 bases and J dropped 9 bases, with 4 bases sitting between them.

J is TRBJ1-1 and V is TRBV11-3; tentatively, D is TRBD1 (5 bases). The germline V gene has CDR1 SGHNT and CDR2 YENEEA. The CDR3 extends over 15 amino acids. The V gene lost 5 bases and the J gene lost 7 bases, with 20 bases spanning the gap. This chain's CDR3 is CASSATTNRGGEAFF. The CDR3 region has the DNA TGTGCCAGCAGCGCAACTACTAACCGGGGGGGTGAAGCTTTCTTT.

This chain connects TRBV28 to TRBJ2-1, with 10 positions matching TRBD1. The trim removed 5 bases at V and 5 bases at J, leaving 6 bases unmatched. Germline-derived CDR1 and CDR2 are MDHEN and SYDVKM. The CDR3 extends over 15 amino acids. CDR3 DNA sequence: TGTGCCAGCAGTCCCCGGGACAGGGGCGACAATGAGCAGTTCTTC. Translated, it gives CASSPRDRGDNEQFF.

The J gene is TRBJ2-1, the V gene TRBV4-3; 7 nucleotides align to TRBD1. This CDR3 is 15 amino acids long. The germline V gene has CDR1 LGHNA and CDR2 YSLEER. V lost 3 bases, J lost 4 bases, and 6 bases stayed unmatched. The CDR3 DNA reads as TGCGCCAGCAGCCAGGGGGACAGCCCTTACAATGAGCAGTTCTTC. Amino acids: CASSQGDSPYNEQFF.

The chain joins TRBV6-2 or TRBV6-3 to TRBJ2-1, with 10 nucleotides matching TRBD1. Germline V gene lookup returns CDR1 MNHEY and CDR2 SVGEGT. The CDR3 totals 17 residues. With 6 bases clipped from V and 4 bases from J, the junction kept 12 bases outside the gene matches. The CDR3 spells CASSRHKGTGAYNEQFF. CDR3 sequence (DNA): TGTGCCAGCAGCCGCCATAAAGGGACAGGGGCGTACAATGAGCAGTTCTTC.

The CDR3 nucleotides read TGCGCCAGCAGCTACCCGGGACAGGGGGAGGTCGGGCAGTACTTC. This sequence encodes CASSYPGQGEVGQYF. This sequence joins TRBV4-1 and TRBJ2-7; 11 positions match TRBD1. Germline V gene data show CDR1 as MGHRA and CDR2 as YSYEKL. J lost 9 bases, V lost 5 bases, and 12 bases had no gene match. The CDR3 covers 15 residues.

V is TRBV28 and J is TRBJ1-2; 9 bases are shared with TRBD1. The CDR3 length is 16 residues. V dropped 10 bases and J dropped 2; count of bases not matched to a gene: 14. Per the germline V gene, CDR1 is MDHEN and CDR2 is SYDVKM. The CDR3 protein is CATTPGDRVLNYGYTF. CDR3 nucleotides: TGTGCCACCACCCCCGGGGACAGGGTCCTAAACTATGGCTACACCTTC.

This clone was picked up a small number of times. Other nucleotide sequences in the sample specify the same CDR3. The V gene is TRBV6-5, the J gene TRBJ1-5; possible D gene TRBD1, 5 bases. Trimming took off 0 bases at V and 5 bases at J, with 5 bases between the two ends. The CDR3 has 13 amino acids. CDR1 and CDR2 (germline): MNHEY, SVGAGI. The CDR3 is CASSYSTDQPQHF. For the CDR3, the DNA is TGTGCCAGCAGTTACTCGACAGATCAGCCCCAGCATTTT.

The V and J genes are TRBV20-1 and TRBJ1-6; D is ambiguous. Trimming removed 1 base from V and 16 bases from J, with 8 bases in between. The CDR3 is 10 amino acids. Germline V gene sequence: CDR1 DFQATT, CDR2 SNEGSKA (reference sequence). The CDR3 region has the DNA TGCAGTGCTAGAGCGGAGGGACTCCACTTT. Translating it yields CSARAEGLHF.

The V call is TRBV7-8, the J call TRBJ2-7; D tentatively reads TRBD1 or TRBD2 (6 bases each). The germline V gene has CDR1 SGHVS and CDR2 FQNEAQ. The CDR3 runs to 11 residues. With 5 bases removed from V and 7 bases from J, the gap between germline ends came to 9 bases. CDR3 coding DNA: TGTGCCAGCAGCCGGGGGCGGGAGCAGTACTTC. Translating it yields CASSRGREQYF. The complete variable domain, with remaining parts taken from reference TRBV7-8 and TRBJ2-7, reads GAGVSQSPRYKVAKRGQDVALRCDPISGHVSLFWYQQALGQGPEFLTYFQNEAQLDKSGLPSDRFFAERPEGSVSTLKIQRTQQEDSAVYLCASSRGREQYFGPGTRLTVT.

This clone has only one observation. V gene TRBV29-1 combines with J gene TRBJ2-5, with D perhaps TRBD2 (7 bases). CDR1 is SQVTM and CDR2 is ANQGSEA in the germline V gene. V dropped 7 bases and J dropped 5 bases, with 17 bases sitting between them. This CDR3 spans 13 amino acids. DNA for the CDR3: TGCAGCGCCCGCCGGGGGGCAGGGGAGACCCAGTACTTC. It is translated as CSARRGAGETQYF.

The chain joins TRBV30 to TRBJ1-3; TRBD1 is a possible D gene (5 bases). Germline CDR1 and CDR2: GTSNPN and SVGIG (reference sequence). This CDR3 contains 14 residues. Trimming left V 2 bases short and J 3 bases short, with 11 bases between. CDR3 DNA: TGTGCCTGGAGTTTGTGGGGGGTTGGAAACACCATATATTTT. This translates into CAWSLWGVGNTIYF.

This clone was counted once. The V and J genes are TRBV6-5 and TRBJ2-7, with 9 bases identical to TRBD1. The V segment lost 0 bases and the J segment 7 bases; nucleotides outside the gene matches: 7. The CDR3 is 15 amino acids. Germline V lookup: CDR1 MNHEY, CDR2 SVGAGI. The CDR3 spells CASSYSLQGAREQYF. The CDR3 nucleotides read TGTGCCAGCAGTTACTCGTTACAGGGGGCAAGGGAGCAGTACTTC.

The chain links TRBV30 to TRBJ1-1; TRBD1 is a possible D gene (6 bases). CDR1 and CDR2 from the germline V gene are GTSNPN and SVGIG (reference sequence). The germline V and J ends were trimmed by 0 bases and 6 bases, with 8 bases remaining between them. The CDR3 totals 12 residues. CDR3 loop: CAWSVQGAEAFF. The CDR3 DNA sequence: TGTGCCTGGAGTGTACAGGGAGCTGAAGCTTTCTTT.

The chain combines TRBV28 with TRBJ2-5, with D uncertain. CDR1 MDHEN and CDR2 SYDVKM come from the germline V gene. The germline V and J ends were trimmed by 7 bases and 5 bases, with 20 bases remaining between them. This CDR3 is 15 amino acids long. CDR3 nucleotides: TGTGCCAGCAATAAACCCCGCGTCTCCCACGAGACCCAGTACTTC. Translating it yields CASNKPRVSHETQYF.

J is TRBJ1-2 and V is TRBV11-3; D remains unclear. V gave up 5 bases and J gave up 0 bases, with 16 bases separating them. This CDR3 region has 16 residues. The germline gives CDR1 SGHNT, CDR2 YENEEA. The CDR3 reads CASSHGYPKANYGYTF. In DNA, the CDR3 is TGTGCCAGCAGCCACGGGTACCCGAAAGCTAACTATGGCTACACCTTC. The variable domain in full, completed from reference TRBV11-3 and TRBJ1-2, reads EAGVVQSPRYKIIEKKQPVAFWCNPISGHNTLYWYLQNLGQGPELLIRYENEEAVDDSQLPKDRFSAERLKGVDSTLKIQPAELGDSAVYLCASSHGYPKANYGYTFGSGTRLTVV.

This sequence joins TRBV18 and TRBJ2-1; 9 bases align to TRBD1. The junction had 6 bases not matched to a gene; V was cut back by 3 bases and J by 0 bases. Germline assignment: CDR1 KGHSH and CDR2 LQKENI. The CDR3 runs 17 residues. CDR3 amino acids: CASSPRTGESSYNEQFF. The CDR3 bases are TGTGCCAGCTCACCGAGGACAGGGGAGAGCTCCTACAATGAGCAGTTCTTC. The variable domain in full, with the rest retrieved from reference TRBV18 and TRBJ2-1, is NAGVMQNPRHLVRRRGQEARLRCSPMKGHSHVYWYRQLPEEGLKFMVYLQKENIIDESGMPKERFSAEFPKEGPSILRIQQVVRGDSAAYFCASSPRTGESSYNEQFFGPGTRLTVL.

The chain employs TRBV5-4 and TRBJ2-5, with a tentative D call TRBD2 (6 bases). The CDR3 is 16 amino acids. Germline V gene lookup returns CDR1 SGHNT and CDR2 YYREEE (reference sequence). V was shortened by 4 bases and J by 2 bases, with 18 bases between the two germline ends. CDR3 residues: CASSRGRGGIQETQYF. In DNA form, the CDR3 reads TGTGCCAGCAGCCGGGGACGTGGGGGGATTCAAGAGACCCAGTACTTC.

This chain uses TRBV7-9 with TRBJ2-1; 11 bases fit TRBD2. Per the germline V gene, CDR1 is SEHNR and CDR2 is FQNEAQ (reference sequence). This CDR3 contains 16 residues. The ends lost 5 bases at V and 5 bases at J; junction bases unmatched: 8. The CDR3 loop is CASSPLAGGTDNEQFF. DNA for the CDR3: TGTGCCAGCAGCCCGTTAGCGGGAGGGACGGACAATGAGCAGTTCTTC.

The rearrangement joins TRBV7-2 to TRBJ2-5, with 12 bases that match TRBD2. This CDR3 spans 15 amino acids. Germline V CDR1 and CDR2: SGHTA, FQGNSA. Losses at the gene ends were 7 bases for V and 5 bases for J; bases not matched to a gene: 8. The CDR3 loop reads CASNRGGLAGETQYF. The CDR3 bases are TGTGCCAGCAACAGAGGGGGACTAGCGGGCGAGACCCAGTACTTC.

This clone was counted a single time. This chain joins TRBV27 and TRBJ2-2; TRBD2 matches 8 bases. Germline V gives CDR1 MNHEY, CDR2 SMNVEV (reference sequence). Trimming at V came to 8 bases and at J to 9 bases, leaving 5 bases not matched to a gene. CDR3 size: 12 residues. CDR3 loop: CASGLAFRELFF. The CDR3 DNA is TGTGCCAGCGGACTAGCTTTCAGGGAGCTGTTTTTT.

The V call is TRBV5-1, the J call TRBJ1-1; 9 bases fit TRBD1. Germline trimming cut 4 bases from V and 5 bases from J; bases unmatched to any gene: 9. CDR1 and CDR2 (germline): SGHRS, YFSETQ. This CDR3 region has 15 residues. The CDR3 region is CASSRTTGGGTEAFF. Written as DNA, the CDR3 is TGCGCCAGCAGCCGAACTACAGGGGGCGGAACTGAAGCTTTCTTT.

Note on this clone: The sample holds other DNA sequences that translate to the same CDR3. For the CDR3, the DNA is TGTGCCAGCAGCTTAGGGGGGGGCTCTGGGGCCAACGTCCTGACTTTC. Translating gives CASSLGGGSGANVLTF. The chain employs TRBV7-2 and TRBJ2-6; 7 bases map to TRBD2. Germline lookup yields CDR1 SGHTA and CDR2 FQGNSA. V lost 1 base and J lost 0; bases outside the gene matches: 0. The CDR3 spans 16 residues.

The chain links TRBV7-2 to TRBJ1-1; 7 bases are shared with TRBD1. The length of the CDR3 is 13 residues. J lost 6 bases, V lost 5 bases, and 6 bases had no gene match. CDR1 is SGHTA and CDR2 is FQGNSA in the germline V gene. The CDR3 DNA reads TGTGCCAGCAGCCTAAACAGGGGCGCTGAAGCTTTCTTT. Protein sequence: CASSLNRGAEAFF.

The chain's CDR3 is CASSRWTGNNSPLHF. The DNA of the CDR3 is TGTGCCAGCAGTCGCTGGACGGGGAATAATTCACCCCTCCACTTT. The rearrangement uses TRBV27 and TRBJ1-6, with D uncertain. In germline, CDR1 is MNHEY, CDR2 SMNVEV (reference sequence). There are 15 residues in the CDR3. V was cut by 5 bases and J by 5 bases, with 13 bases left in between.

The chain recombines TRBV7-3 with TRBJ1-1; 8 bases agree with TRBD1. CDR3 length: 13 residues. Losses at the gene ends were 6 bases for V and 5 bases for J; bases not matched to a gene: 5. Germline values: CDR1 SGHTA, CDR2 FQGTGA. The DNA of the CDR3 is TGTGCCAGCAGTGGTACAGGGGGTACTGAAGCTTTCTTT. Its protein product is CASSGTGGTEAFF.

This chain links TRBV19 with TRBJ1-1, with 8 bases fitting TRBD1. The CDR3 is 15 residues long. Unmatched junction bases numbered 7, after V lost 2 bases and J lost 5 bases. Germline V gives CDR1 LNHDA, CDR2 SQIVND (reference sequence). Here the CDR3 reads CASSIPGQDRTEAFF. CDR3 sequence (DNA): TGTGCCAGTAGTATACCGGGACAGGATCGTACTGAAGCTTTCTTT.

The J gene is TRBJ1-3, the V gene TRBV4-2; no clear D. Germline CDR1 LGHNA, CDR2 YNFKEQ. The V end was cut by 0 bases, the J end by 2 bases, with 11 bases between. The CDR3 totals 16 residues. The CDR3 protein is CASSQDSGNAGNTIYF. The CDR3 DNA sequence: TGTGCCAGCAGCCAAGATTCGGGGAACGCTGGAAACACCATATATTTT.

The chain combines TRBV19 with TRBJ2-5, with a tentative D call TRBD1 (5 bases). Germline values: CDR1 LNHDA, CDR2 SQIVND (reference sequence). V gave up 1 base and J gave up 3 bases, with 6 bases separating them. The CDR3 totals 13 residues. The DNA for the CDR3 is TGTGCCAGTAGTATAGGACAGAAAGAGACCCAGTACTTC. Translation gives CASSIGQKETQYF.

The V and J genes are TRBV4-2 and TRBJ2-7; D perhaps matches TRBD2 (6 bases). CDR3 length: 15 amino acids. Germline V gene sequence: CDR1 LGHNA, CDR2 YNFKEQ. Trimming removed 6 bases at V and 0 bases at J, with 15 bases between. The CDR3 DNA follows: TGTGCCAGCAGTCCGACCTGGGACTCCTCCTACGAGCAGTACTTC. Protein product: CASSPTWDSSYEQYF.